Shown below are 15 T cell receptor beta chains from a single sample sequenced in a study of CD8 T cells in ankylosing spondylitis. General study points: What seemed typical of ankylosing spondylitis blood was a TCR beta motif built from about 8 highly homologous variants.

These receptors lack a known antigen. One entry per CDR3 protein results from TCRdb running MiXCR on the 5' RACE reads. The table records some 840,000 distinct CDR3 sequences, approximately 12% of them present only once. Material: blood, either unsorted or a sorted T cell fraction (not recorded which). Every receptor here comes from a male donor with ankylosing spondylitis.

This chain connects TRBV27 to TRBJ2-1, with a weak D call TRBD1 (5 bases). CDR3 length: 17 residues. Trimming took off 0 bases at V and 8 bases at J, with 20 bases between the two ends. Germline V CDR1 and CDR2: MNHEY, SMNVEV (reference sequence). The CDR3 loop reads CASSLSRGSIPQHEQFF. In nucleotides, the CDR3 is TGTGCCAGCAGTTTATCAAGGGGCTCCATACCCCAACATGAGCAGTTCTTC.

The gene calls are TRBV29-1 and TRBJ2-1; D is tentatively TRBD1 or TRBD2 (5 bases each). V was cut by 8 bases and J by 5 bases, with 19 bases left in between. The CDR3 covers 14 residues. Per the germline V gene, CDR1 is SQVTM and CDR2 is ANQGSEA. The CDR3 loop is CSSKLGPSNNEQFF. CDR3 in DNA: TGCAGCTCTAAGCTGGGACCAAGCAACAATGAGCAGTTCTTC.

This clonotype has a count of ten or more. The CDR3 sequence is CASSFETSGRVEQFF. The CDR3 coding sequence is TGTGCCAGCAGCTTCGAAACTAGCGGGAGAGTTGAGCAGTTCTTC. The genes are TRBV5-6 and TRBJ2-1; TRBD2 agrees at 11 bases. CDR1 and CDR2 (germline): SGHDT, YYEEEE. The CDR3 has 15 residues. Trimming removed 2 bases from V and 9 bases from J; junction bases left unmatched: 7.

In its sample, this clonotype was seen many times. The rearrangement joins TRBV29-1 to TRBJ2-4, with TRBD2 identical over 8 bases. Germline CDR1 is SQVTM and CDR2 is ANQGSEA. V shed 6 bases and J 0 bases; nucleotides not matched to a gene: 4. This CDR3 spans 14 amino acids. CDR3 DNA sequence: TGCAGCGTCACTAGCGGCCTAGCCAAAAACATTCAGTACTTC. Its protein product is CSVTSGLAKNIQYF.

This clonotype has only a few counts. CDR3 sequence: CSATTLEAGLNTEAFF. The CDR3 bases are TGCAGTGCTACTACGTTAGAGGCAGGCTTAAACACTGAAGCTTTCTTT. V usage is TRBV20-1 and J usage is TRBJ1-1; D gene uncertain. CDR3 size: 16 residues. Trimming stripped 4 bases from V and 2 bases from J, with 20 bases between. Germline values: CDR1 DFQATT, CDR2 SNEGSKA (reference sequence).

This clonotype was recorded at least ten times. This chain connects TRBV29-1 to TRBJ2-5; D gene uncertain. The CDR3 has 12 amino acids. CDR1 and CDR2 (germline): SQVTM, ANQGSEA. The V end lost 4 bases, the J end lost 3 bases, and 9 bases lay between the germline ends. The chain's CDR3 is CSVGLLKETQYF. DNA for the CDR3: TGCAGCGTTGGGCTGCTGAAAGAGACCCAGTACTTC.

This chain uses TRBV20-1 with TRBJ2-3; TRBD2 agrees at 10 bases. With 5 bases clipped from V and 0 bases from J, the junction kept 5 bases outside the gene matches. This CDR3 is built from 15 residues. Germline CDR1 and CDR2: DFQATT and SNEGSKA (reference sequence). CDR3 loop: CSAASGGASTDTQYF. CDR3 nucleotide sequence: TGCAGTGCTGCTAGCGGGGGAGCTAGCACAGATACGCAGTATTTT.

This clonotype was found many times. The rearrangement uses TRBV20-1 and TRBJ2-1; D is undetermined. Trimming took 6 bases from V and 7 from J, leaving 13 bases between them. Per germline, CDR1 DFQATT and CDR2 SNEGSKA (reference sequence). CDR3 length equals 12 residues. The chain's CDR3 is CSAIFDHNEQFF. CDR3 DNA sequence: TGCAGTGCCATATTCGACCATAATGAGCAGTTCTTC.

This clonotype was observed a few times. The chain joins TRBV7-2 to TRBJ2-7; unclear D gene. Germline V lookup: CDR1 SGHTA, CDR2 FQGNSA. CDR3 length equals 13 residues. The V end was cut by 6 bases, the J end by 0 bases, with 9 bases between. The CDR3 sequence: CASRFTPSYEQYF. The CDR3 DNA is TGTGCCAGCAGGTTTACGCCCTCCTACGAGCAGTACTTC.

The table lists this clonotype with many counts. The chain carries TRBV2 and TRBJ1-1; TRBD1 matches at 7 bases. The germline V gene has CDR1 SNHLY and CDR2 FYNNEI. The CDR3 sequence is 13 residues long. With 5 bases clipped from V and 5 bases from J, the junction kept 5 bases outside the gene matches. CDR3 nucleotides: TGTGCCAGCAGTTCAGGGGGGGAGACTGAAGCTTTCTTT. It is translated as CASSSGGETEAFF. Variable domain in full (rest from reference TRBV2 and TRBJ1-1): EPEVTQTPSHQVTQMGQEVILRCVPISNHLYFYWYRQILGQKVEFLVSFYNNEISEKSEIFDDQFSVERPDGSNFTLKIRSTKLEDSAMYFCASSSGGETEAFFGQGTRLTVV.

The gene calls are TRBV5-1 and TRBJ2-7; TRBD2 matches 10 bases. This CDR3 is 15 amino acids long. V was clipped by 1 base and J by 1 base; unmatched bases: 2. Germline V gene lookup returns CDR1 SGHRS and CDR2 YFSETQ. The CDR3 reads CASSLLSGGSYEQYF. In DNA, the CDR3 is TGCGCCAGCAGCTTGCTTAGCGGGGGGTCCTACGAGCAGTACTTC. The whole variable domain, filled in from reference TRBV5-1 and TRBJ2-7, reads KAGVTQTPRYLIKTRGQQVTLSCSPISGHRSVSWYQQTPGQGLQFLFEYFSETQRNKGNFPGRFSGRQFSNSRSEMNVSTLELGDSALYLCASSLLSGGSYEQYFGPGTRLTVT.

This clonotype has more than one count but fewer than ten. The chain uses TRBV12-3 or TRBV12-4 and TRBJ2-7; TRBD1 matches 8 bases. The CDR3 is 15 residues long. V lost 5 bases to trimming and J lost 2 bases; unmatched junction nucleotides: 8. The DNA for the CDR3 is TGTGCCAGCAGTATCGCCGGGACAGGCCCCTACGAGCAGTACTTC. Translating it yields CASSIAGTGPYEQYF.

The CDR3 loop is CASSRGQGAKNIQYF. The CDR3, as DNA: TGTGCCAGCAGTCGGGGGCAAGGGGCCAAAAACATTCAGTACTTC. The genes are TRBV6-1 and TRBJ2-4; D possibly uses TRBD1 or TRBD2 (6 bases each). This CDR3 is 15 amino acids long. The V end lost 5 bases, the J end lost 1 base, and 12 bases lay between the germline ends. From germline, CDR1 is MNHNS and CDR2 SASEGT.

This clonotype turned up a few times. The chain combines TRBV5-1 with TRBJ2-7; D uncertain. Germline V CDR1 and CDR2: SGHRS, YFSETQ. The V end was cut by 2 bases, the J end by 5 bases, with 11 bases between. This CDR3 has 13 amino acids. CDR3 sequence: CASSLRPVDEQYF. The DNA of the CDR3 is TGCGCCAGCAGCTTAAGGCCTGTCGACGAGCAGTACTTC.

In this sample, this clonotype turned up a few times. Written as DNA, the CDR3 is TGCAGTGCTAGAGGTGGGACAGCTCCCTACGAGCAGTACTTC. Protein: CSARGGTAPYEQYF. The chain combines TRBV20-1 with TRBJ2-7, with 7 nucleotides matching TRBD1. The CDR3 runs 14 residues. Germline V gene sequence: CDR1 DFQATT, CDR2 SNEGSKA (reference sequence). Trimming removed 1 base from V and 2 bases from J; junction bases left unmatched: 5.